A single sample gave rise to the 30 T cell receptor beta chains below, sequenced in a study of molecular identifiers for immune sequencing clone quantification. MiXCR, applied by TCRdb to the PCR reads, yields one record per CDR3 protein. The data show about 640,000 distinct CDR3 sequences, nearly 20% seen once. Sequenced material: naive CD8+ T cells from blood, with Jurkat cell RNA spiked in. Subset reported: FACS-sorted CD8+CD4-CCR7+CD45RA+ naive T cells. The receptors were gathered from a human donor in good health. Some libraries in this study had Jurkat cell RNA spiked in.

This clonotype was seen once. A single base separates this from a much larger clone, so it may be a read error. This CDR3 is missing its conserved last phenylalanine or tryptophan, likely due to a read error. The chain has TRBV7-9 and TRBJ1-1; no definite D call. This CDR3 is built from 14 residues. Between the trimmed V and J ends, which lost 0 bases and 1 base, there was a span of 6 bases. Germline V gene data show CDR1 as SEHNR and CDR2 as FQNEAQ (reference sequence). CDR3 sequence (DNA): TGTGCCAGCAGCTTAGCGGTGGAGAACACTGAAGCTTTCTCT. This translates into CASSLAVENTEAFS.

This clonotype showed up many times. This chain joins TRBV12-3 or TRBV12-4 and TRBJ1-5; 7 bases match TRBD1. This CDR3 comprises 14 residues. V trimming: 7 bases; J trimming: 7 bases; junction bases outside the gene matches: 10. CDR3 sequence reads: CASNTEGGFQPQHF. Written as DNA, the CDR3 is TGTGCCAGCAACACAGAAGGGGGCTTCCAGCCCCAGCATTTT.

This sequence joins TRBV4-3 and TRBJ2-3, with D maybe TRBD2 (5 bases). The germline V gene encodes CDR1 LGHNA and CDR2 YSLEER. V was pared by 0 bases and J by 4 bases, with 11 bases between. The length of the CDR3 is 15 residues. The chain's CDR3 is CASSQDTDLSDTQYF. For the CDR3, the DNA is TGCGCCAGCAGCCAAGATACGGACTTATCAGATACGCAGTATTTT.

With respect to this clonotype: Just one base apart from a much larger clone, this may be a read error. This CDR3 fails to terminate in the conserved phenylalanine or tryptophan, so it likely reflects a read error. The limits of the CDR3 on the DNA are not certain, so only TCRdb's listed CDR3 is given. V is TRBV11-2 and J is TRBJ2-1; the table gives TRBD1 as D, unverified against the DNA. The CDR3 spans 13 residues, counting both ends. The V gene's germline CDR1 is SGHAT and CDR2 FQNNGV. This CDR3 reads CASSLGGPPPEFS.

Of note for this clonotype: A much larger clone lies one base from this, so it may be a read error. The chain uses TRBV20-1 and TRBJ1-1; TRBD1 matches 7 bases. This CDR3 has 14 amino acids. V shed 3 bases and J 3 bases; nucleotides not matched to a gene: 7. Germline CDR1 and CDR2: DFQATT and SNEGSKA (reference sequence). In DNA form, the CDR3 reads TGCAGTGCTAGTAGGGAGGGGGCGGACACTGAAGCTTTCTTT. Protein sequence: CSASREGADTEAFF.

This clonotype occurred many times. The chain carries TRBV27 and TRBJ1-1; tentative D call: TRBD1 (6 bases). The CDR3 is made up of 16 amino acids. V shed 2 bases and J shed 4 bases, with 17 bases lying between them. Per the germline V gene, CDR1 is MNHEY and CDR2 is SMNVEV (reference sequence). CDR3 nucleotide sequence: TGTGCCAGCAGTTTAAGATTGGGGGCAAGGGGCACTGAAGCTTTCTTT. Translated: CASSLRLGARGTEAFF.

The table lists this clonotype with a few counts. This chain links TRBV11-1 with TRBJ2-7, with TRBD2 matching 12 bases. Germline V gene sequence: CDR1 SGHAT, CDR2 FQDESV (reference sequence). The V segment lost 6 bases and the J segment 2 bases; nucleotides outside the gene matches: 8. This CDR3 comprises 16 residues. In DNA form, the CDR3 reads TGTGCCAGCAGTAGACTAGCGGGAGCCCCCCCCTACGAGCAGTACTTC. It is translated as CASSRLAGAPPYEQYF.

This clonotype has a handful of counts. The V gene is TRBV9, the J gene TRBJ1-2; possibly TRBD1 for D (5 bases). Trimming pared 3 bases from V and 12 bases from J, leaving 12 bases between. The germline V gene encodes CDR1 SGDLS and CDR2 YYNGEE. The CDR3 length is 11 residues. The CDR3 bases are TGTGCCAGCAGCGCTCAGGGAGCCCACACCTTC. Protein product: CASSAQGAHTF. Full variable domain (outside the CDR3, taken from reference TRBV9 and TRBJ1-2): DSGVTQTPKHLITATGQRVTLRCSPRSGDLSVYWYQQSLDQGLQFLIQYYNGEERAKGNILERFSAQQFPDLHSELNLSSLELGDSALYFCASSAQGAHTFGSGTRLTVV.

At least ten counts were recorded for this clonotype. The chain uses TRBV7-9 and TRBJ2-7; 10 nucleotides line up with TRBD1. CDR3 length: 15 residues. Germline lookup yields CDR1 SEHNR and CDR2 FQNEAQ (reference sequence). The V gene end was trimmed by 3 bases and the J gene end by 6 bases; junction bases not matched to a gene: 8. In nucleotides, the CDR3 is TGTGCCAGCAGCTTGGGCGGGACAGGGGTTATCGAGCAGTACTTC. This gives the protein CASSLGGTGVIEQYF. The variable domain in full, with the rest retrieved from reference TRBV7-9 and TRBJ2-7, is DTGVSQNPRHKITKRGQNVTFRCDPISEHNRLYWYRQTLGQGPEFLTYFQNEAQLEKSRLLSDRFSAERPKGSFSTLEIQRTEQGDSAMYLCASSLGGTGVIEQYFGPGTRLTVT.

The chain uses TRBV2 and TRBJ2-1; 10 nucleotides agree with TRBD2. CDR1 is SNHLY, CDR2 FYNNEI, per germline. This CDR3 is 13 amino acids long. Trimming took 8 bases from V and 7 from J; bases not matched to a gene: 5. As DNA, the CDR3 is TGTGCCAGCCGAGGACTAGCGGCAAATGAGCAGTTCTTC. It encodes CASRGLAANEQFF.

A word on this clonotype: The junction does not match germline at one end; this may be a read error. The CDR3 sequence: CASSFSGEPFF. CDR3 sequence (DNA): TGCGCCAGCAGCTTTTCCGGGGAGCCGTTTTTT. The chain recombines TRBV5-1 with TRBJ2-2, with D perhaps matching TRBD2 (5 bases). CDR1 is SGHRS, CDR2 YFSETQ, per germline. The CDR3 covers 11 residues.

The chain carries TRBV20-1 and TRBJ2-1; D is unclear. Germline V gene sequence: CDR1 DFQATT, CDR2 SNEGSKA (reference sequence). This CDR3 is 13 amino acids long. CDR3 coding DNA: TGCAGCGAGGAAGGAAAGGCCTACAATGAGCAGTTCTTC. Protein sequence: CSEEGKAYNEQFF.

This clonotype appeared many times. The genes are TRBV9 and TRBJ2-3; 7 nucleotides line up with TRBD1. The ends lost 4 bases at V and 6 bases at J; junction bases unmatched: 8. Per the germline V gene, CDR1 is SGDLS and CDR2 is YYNGEE. The CDR3 has 14 residues. CDR3 sequence reads: CASSSTRDSDTQYF. Written as DNA, the CDR3 is TGTGCCAGCAGCTCCACCCGGGACAGCGATACGCAGTATTTT. The whole variable domain, filled in from reference TRBV9 and TRBJ2-3, reads DSGVTQTPKHLITATGQRVTLRCSPRSGDLSVYWYQQSLDQGLQFLIQYYNGEERAKGNILERFSAQQFPDLHSELNLSSLELGDSALYFCASSSTRDSDTQYFGPGTRLTVL.

In this sample, this clonotype turned up many times. V usage is TRBV7-9 and J usage is TRBJ2-2, with D possibly being TRBD1 (6 bases). The CDR3 has 14 residues. Germline V CDR1 and CDR2: SEHNR, FQNEAQ (reference sequence). With 3 bases removed from V and 4 bases from J, the gap between germline ends came to 9 bases. The CDR3 region has the DNA TGTGCCAGCAGCTTGACAGGAGGCACCGGGGAGCTGTTTTTT. Translated, it gives CASSLTGGTGELFF.

In its sample, this clonotype was seen many times. The rearrangement uses TRBV6-5 and TRBJ1-6; D remains ambiguous. V lost 0 bases and J lost 8, with 14 bases in between. The CDR3 is 16 residues long. Germline V gives CDR1 MNHEY, CDR2 SVGAGI. Written as DNA, the CDR3 is TGTGCCAGCAGTTACTCGATTGGACTGAGGGATTCACCCCTCCACTTT. Translation gives CASSYSIGLRDSPLHF.

A note on this clonotype: This may be a read error: a much more frequent sequence differs by one nucleotide. V is TRBV30 and J is TRBJ1-1; D gene ambiguous. There are 13 residues in the CDR3. Germline-derived CDR1 and CDR2 are GTSNPN and SVGIG (reference sequence). V gave up 3 bases and J gave up 7 bases, with 15 bases separating them. CDR3 sequence reads: CAWSPDATDEAFF. CDR3 sequence (DNA): TGTGCCTGGAGCCCGGACGCGACTGATGAAGCTTTCTTT. Looking up the rest from reference TRBV30 and TRBJ1-1 gives the full variable domain: SQTIHQWPATLVQPVGSPLSLECTVEGTSNPNLYWYRQAAGRGLQLLFYSVGIGQISSEVPQNLSASRPQDRQFILSSKKLLLSDSGFYLCAWSPDATDEAFFGQGTRLTVV.

Regarding this clonotype: A much larger clonotype is one base distant, so this may be a read error. The V call is TRBV5-1, the J call TRBJ1-1; no definite D call. This CDR3 has 14 amino acids. Germline V CDR1 and CDR2: SGHRS, YFSETQ. Here the CDR3 reads CASSFSVSNTGAFF. The CDR3 DNA reads as TGCGCCAGCAGCTTTTCAGTATCTAACACTGGAGCTTTCTTT.

At least ten counts were recorded for this clonotype. This sequence joins TRBV4-1 and TRBJ1-5; a weak D match, TRBD1 (6 bases). In germline, CDR1 is MGHRA, CDR2 YSYEKL. The CDR3 runs to 16 residues. V gave up 1 base and J gave up 2 bases, with 12 bases separating them. The CDR3 sequence is CASSQAGVVGNQPQHF. The CDR3 DNA follows: TGCGCCAGCAGCCAAGCAGGGGTGGTGGGCAATCAGCCCCAGCATTTT.

Details on this clonotype: A much larger clone differs by one base, so this may be a read error. Since the CDR3 does not end with the conserved phenylalanine or tryptophan, this likely comes from a read error. This chain connects TRBV2 to TRBJ1-1, with TRBD1 matching 8 bases. Germline trimming cut 7 bases from V and 4 bases from J; bases unmatched to any gene: 8. The CDR3 has 14 residues. Germline values: CDR1 SNHLY, CDR2 FYNNEI. CDR3 protein: CASKDRGMFTEAFS. The CDR3 region has the DNA TGTGCCAGCAAAGACAGGGGAATGTTCACTGAAGCTTTCTCT.

This clonotype was counted a few times. The V gene is TRBV3-1, the J gene TRBJ2-1, with D perhaps given as TRBD1 or TRBD2 (6 bases each). This CDR3 is 17 amino acids long. Germline V lookup: CDR1 LGHDT, CDR2 YNNKEL (reference sequence). V gave up 1 base and J gave up 4 bases, with 17 bases separating them. CDR3 nucleotide sequence: TGTGCCAGCAGCCAAGCTGCGGGACAAGGGATTTACAATGAGCAGTTCTTC. This gives the protein CASSQAAGQGIYNEQFF.

Only a few counts were recorded for this clonotype. The J gene is TRBJ1-4, the V gene TRBV7-9, with TRBD1 matching 7 bases. Germline-derived CDR1 and CDR2 are SEHNR and FQNEAQ (reference sequence). The CDR3 contains 15 residues. The junction had 7 bases not matched to a gene; V was cut back by 2 bases and J by 7 bases. As DNA, the CDR3 is TGTGCCAGCAGCTTAAGTCGACAGGGCGGTGAAAAACTGTTTTTT. It encodes CASSLSRQGGEKLFF.

This clonotype occurred a few times. The CDR3 coding sequence is TGTGCCAGTAGTATAGATCTCGGCAGAAATTCACCCCTCCACTTT. It translates to CASSIDLGRNSPLHF. J is TRBJ1-6 and V is TRBV19; unclear D gene. There are 15 residues in the CDR3. Trimming cost V 0 bases and J 7 bases, with 10 bases left between them. Germline CDR1 reads LNHDA; CDR2 reads SQIVND (reference sequence).

This clonotype was detected only a few times. J is TRBJ2-2 and V is TRBV24-1; the match to TRBD2 covers 14 bases. With V trimmed by 7 bases and J by 1 base, 1 base remained unmatched. CDR1 is KGHDR, CDR2 SFDVKD, per germline. The CDR3 has 16 amino acids. CDR3 bases: TGTGCCACCAGCGGGACTAGCGGGAGGAACACCGGGGAGCTGTTTTTT. Translating it yields CATSGTSGRNTGELFF.

Note on this clonotype: Since the CDR3 does not end with the conserved phenylalanine or tryptophan, this likely comes from a read error. This chain links TRBV4-3 with TRBJ1-3, with D maybe TRBD1 (6 bases). V lost 3 bases, J lost 7 bases, and 10 bases lay in between. The CDR3 loop spans 13 amino acids. CDR1 and CDR2 (germline): LGHNA, YSLEER. The CDR3 loop is CASSHRRGNTIYS. For the CDR3, the DNA is TGCGCCAGCAGCCACCGCAGGGGTAACACCATATATTCT.

In this sample, this clonotype turned up a few times. The chain links TRBV6-5 to TRBJ2-3; D ambiguous. In germline, CDR1 is MNHEY, CDR2 SVGAGI. The CDR3 extends over 15 amino acids. Trimming left V 0 bases short and J 0 bases short, with 7 bases between. The CDR3 DNA is TGTGCCAGCAGTTACTCAGGGAAGAGCACAGATACGCAGTATTTT. It translates to CASSYSGKSTDTQYF.

This clonotype was counted ten times or more. The chain combines TRBV11-3 with TRBJ2-7, with D unclear. CDR1 SGHNT and CDR2 YENEEA come from the germline V gene. The CDR3 runs to 14 residues. Trimming took off 5 bases at V and 3 bases at J, with 14 bases between the two ends. The DNA for the CDR3 is TGTGCCAGCAGCCCTGGACCGGATTACTACGAGCAGTACTTC. Protein product: CASSPGPDYYEQYF. The whole variable domain, remainder taken from reference TRBV11-3 and TRBJ2-7, is EAGVVQSPRYKIIEKKQPVAFWCNPISGHNTLYWYLQNLGQGPELLIRYENEEAVDDSQLPKDRFSAERLKGVDSTLKIQPAELGDSAVYLCASSPGPDYYEQYFGPGTRLTVT.

This clonotype was seen many times. This chain uses TRBV20-1 with TRBJ2-7; 8 bases fit TRBD1. Germline V gene sequence: CDR1 DFQATT, CDR2 SNEGSKA (reference sequence). V was pared by 3 bases and J by 4 bases, with 11 bases of the junction left unmatched. This CDR3 has 15 amino acids. As DNA, the CDR3 is TGCAGTGCTAGCCAATCCGGGACAGGTTTATACGAGCAGTACTTC. Amino acids: CSASQSGTGLYEQYF.

As regards this clonotype: Given a much more abundant clone one base away, this may be a read error. The conserved phenylalanine or tryptophan normally closing the CDR3 is absent here, so this likely arose from a read error. This chain joins TRBV9 and TRBJ2-1; D remains ambiguous. The V gene's germline CDR1 is SGDLS and CDR2 YYNGEE. This CDR3 region has 16 residues. V gave up 4 bases and J gave up 2 bases, with 16 bases separating them. The CDR3 loop is CASSHQTEGTYNEQFL. CDR3 sequence (DNA): TGTGCCAGCAGCCACCAAACCGAAGGAACCTACAATGAGCAGTTCCTC.

This clonotype was seen only a few times. The V gene is TRBV6-4, the J gene TRBJ2-3, with D perhaps matching TRBD2 (5 bases). From germline, CDR1 is MRHNA and CDR2 SNTAGT. V was trimmed by 3 bases and J by 5 bases, leaving 9 bases between them. The CDR3 consists of 13 residues. Here the CDR3 DNA reads TGTGCCAGCAGTGAATGGGCGGGAGATACGCAGTATTTT. Amino acids: CASSEWAGDTQYF.

The rearrangement joins TRBV12-3 or TRBV12-4 to TRBJ2-5, with TRBD1 as a possible D gene (6 bases). Trimming cost V 5 bases and J 0 bases, with 10 bases left between them. This CDR3 contains 14 residues. The DNA for the CDR3 is TGTGCCAGCAGTCCGGGACACTACCAAGAGACCCAGTACTTC. Protein sequence: CASSPGHYQETQYF.